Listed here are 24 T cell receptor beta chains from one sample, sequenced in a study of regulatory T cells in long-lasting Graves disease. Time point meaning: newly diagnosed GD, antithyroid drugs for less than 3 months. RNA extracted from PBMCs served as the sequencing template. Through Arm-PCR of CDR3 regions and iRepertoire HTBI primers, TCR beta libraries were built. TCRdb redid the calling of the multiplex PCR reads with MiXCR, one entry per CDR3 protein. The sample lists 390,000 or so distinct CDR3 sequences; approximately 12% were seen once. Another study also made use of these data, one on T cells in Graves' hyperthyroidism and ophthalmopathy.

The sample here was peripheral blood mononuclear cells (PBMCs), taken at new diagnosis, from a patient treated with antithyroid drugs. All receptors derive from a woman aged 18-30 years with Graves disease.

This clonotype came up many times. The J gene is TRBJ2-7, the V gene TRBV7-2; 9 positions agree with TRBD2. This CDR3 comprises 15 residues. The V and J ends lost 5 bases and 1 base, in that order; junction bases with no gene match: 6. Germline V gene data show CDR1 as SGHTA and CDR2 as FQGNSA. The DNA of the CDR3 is TGTGCCAGCAGCGTCGGACTAGCGTGGTCCTACGAGCAGTACTTC. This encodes CASSVGLAWSYEQYF.

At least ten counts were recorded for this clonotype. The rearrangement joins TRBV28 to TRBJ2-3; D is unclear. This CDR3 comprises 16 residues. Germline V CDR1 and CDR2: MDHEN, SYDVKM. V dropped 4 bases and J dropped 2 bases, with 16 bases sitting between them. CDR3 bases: TGTGCCAGCAGTTCTCATTCAGCCCAAGACACAGATACGCAGTATTTT. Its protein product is CASSSHSAQDTDTQYF. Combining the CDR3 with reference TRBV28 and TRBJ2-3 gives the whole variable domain DVKVTQSSRYLVKRTGEKVFLECVQDMDHENMFWYRQDPGLGLRLIYFSYDVKMKEKGDIPEGYSVSREKKERFSLILESASTNQTSMYLCASSSHSAQDTDTQYFGPGTRLTVL.

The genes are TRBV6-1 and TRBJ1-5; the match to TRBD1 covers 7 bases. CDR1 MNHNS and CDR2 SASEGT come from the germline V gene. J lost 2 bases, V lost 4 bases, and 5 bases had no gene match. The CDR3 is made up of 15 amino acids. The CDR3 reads CASSADRVGNQPQHF. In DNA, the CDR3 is TGTGCCAGCAGTGCCGACAGGGTCGGCAATCAGCCCCAGCATTTT.

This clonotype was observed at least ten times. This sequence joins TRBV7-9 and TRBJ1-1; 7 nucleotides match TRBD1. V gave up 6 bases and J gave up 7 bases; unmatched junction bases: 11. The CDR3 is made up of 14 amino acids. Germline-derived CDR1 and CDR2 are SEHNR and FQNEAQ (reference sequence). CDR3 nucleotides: TGTGCCAGCAGGCTCCGGGACAGAGGAGATGAAGCTTTCTTT. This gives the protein CASRLRDRGDEAFF. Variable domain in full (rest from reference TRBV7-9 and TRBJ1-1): DTGVSQNPRHKITKRGQNVTFRCDPISEHNRLYWYRQTLGQGPEFLTYFQNEAQLEKSRLLSDRFSAERPKGSFSTLEIQRTEQGDSAMYLCASRLRDRGDEAFFGQGTRLTVV.

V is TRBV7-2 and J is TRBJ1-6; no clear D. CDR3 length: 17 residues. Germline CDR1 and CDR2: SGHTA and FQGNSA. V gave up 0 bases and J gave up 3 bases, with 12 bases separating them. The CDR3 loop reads CASSLAGQHLYNSPLHF. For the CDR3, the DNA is TGTGCCAGCAGCTTAGCTGGGCAGCACCTCTATAATTCACCCCTCCACTTT.

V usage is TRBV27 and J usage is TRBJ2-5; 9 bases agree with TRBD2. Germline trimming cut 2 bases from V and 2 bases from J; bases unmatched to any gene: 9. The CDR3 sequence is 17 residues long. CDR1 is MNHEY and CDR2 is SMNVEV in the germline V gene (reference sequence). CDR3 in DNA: TGTGCCAGCAGTTTAAGGTGGGGCGGGGGGGATCAAGAGACCCAGTACTTC. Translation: CASSLRWGGGDQETQYF.

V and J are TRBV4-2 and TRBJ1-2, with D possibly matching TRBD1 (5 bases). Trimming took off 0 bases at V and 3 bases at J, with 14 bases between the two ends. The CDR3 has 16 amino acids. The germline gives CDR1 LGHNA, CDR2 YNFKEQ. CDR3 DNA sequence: TGTGCCAGCAGCCAAGATGCGAGGGGCTTGGACTATGGCTACACCTTC. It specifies CASSQDARGLDYGYTF.

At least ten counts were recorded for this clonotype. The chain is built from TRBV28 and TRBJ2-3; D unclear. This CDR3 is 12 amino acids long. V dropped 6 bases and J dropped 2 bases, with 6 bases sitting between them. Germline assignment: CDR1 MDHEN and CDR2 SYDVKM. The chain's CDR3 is CASRGTTDTQYF. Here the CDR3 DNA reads TGTGCCAGCAGAGGTACCACAGATACGCAGTATTTT.

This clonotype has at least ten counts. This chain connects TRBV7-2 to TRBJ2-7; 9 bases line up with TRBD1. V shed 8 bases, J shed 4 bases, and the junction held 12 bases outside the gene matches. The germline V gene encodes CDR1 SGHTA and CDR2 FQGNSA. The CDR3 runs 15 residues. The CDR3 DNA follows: TGTGCCAGCCGATGGGGCGGACAGGGGCAATACGAGCAGTACTTC. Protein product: CASRWGGQGQYEQYF.

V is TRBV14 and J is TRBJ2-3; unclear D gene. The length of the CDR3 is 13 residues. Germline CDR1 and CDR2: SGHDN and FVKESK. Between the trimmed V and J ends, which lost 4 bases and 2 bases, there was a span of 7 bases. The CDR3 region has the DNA TGTGCCAGCAGCCTAGAATTCACAGATACGCAGTATTTT. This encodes CASSLEFTDTQYF.

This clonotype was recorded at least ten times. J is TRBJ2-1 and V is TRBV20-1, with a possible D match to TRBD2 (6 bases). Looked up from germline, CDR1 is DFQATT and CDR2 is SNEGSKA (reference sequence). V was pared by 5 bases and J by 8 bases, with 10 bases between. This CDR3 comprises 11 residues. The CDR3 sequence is CSAGVADEQFF. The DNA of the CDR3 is TGCAGTGCTGGCGTAGCGGATGAGCAGTTCTTC.

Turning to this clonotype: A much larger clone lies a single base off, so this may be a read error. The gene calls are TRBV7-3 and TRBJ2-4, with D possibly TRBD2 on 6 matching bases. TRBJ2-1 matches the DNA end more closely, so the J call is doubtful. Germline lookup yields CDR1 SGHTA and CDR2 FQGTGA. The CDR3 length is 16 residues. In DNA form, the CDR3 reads TGTGCCAGCAGCCCAATGGGGGGAATAGCCTACAGTGAGCAGTTCTTC. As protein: CASSPMGGIAYSEQFF.

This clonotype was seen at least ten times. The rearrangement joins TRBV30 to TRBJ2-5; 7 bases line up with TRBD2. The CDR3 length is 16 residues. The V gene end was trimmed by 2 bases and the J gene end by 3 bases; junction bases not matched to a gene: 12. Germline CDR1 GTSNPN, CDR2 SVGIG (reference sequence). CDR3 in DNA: TGTGCCTGGAGTCCTTTAAATGGGAGGGCCAAAGAGACCCAGTACTTC. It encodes CAWSPLNGRAKETQYF.

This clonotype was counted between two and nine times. CDR3 coding DNA: TGTGCCAGCAAACAGGGGTCTTTTACAGATACGCAGTATTTT. Amino acid sequence: CASKQGSFTDTQYF. The chain recombines TRBV7-3 with TRBJ2-3; TRBD1 aligns across 7 bases. J gave up 3 bases and V 7 bases, and 7 bases lay outside the gene matches. Germline assignment: CDR1 SGHTA and CDR2 FQGTGA. CDR3 length: 14 residues.

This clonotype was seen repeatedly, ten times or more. The CDR3 sequence is CASFSSGGGVFF. DNA of the CDR3: TGTGCCAGCTTCTCGTCGGGGGGCGGGGTTTTCTTT. V and J are TRBV2 and TRBJ1-1, with TRBD1 as a possible D gene (6 bases). The CDR3 runs 12 residues. Germline CDR1 and CDR2: SNHLY and FYNNEI. The germline V and J ends were trimmed by 8 bases and 13 bases, with 20 bases remaining between them.

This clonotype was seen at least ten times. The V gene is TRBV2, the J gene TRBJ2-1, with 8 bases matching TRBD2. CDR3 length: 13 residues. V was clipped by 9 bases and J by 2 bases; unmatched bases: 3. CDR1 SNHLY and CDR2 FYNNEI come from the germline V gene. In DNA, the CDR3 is TGTGCCAGGAAGCGGGGGCCCTACAATGAGCAGTTCTTC. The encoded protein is CARKRGPYNEQFF.

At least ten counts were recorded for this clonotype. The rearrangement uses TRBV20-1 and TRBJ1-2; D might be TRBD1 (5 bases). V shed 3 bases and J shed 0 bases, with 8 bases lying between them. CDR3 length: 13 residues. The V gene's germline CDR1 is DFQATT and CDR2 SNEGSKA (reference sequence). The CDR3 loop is CSARTVPNYGYTF. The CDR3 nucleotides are TGCAGTGCTAGGACAGTTCCTAACTATGGCTACACCTTC.

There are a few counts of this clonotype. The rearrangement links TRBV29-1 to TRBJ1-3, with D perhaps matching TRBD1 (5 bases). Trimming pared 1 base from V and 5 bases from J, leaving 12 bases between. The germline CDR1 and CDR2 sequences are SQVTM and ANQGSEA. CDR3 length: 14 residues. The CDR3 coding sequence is TGCAGCGTTGAAGCGGGGCTCTATAGAAACACCATATATTTT. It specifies CSVEAGLYRNTIYF. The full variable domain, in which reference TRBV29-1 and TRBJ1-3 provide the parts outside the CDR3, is SAVISQKPSRDICQRGTSLTIQCQVDSQVTMMFWYRQQPGQSLTLIATANQGSEATYESGFVIDKFPISRPNLTFSTLTVSNMSPEDSSIYLCSVEAGLYRNTIYFGEGSWLTVV.

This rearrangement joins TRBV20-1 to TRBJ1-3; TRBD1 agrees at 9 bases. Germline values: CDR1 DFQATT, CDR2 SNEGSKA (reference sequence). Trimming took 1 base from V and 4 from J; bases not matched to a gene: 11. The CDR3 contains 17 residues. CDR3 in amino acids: CSARGGRDRDSGNTIYF. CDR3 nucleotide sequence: TGCAGTGCTAGAGGAGGCCGGGACAGGGATTCGGGAAACACCATATATTTT.

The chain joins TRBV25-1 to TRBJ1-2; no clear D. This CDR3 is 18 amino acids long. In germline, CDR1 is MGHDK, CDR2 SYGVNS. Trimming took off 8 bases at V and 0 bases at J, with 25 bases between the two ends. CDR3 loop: CASLGVLGPQAPNYGYTF. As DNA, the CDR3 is TGTGCCAGCCTTGGAGTTCTAGGGCCCCAAGCCCCTAACTATGGCTACACCTTC.

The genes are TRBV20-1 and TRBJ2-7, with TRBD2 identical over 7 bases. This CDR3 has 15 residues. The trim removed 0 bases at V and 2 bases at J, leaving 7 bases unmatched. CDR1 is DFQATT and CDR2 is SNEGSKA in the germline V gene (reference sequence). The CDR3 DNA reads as TGCAGTGCTAGAGATCACTCCGGGACTACCTACGAGCAGTACTTC. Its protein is CSARDHSGTTYEQYF.

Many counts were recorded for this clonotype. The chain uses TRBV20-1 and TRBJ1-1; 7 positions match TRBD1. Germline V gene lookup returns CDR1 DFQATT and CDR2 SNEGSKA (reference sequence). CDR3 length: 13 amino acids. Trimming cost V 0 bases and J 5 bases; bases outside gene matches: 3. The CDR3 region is CSARDPGGTEAFF. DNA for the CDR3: TGCAGTGCTAGAGATCCAGGGGGAACTGAAGCTTTCTTT.

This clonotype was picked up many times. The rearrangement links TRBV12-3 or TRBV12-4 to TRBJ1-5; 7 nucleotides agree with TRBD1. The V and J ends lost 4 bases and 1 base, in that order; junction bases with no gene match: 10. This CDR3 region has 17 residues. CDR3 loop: CASSSIRQGRSNQPQHF. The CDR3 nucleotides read TGTGCCAGCAGTTCTATTAGACAGGGAAGAAGCAATCAGCCCCAGCATTTT.

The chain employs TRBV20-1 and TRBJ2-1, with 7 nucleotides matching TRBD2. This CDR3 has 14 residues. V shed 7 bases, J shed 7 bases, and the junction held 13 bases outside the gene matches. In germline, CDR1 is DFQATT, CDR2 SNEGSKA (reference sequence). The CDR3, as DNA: TGCAGTGTCCAATCCCCGCTCGGGGGGAATGAGCAGTTCTTC. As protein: CSVQSPLGGNEQFF.